This TCR beta chain was retrieved from a study of OX40 agonist ivuxolimab in advanced cancers. Study conclusions and caveats: Expanded clones tended on average to be more numerous among CD8+ T cells than CD4+. Both CD4+ and CD8+ T cell populations in blood had undergone clonal expansion by week 6 at 0.1 to 3.0 mg/kg.

The CDR3 is 17 residues long. Germline CDR1 reads LGHNT; CDR2 reads FRNRAP. Trimming cost V 6 bases and J 4 bases; bases outside gene matches: 10. Assay: immunoSEQ multiplex PCR; the TCRdb copy retains only in-frame clones and omits some. The sample includes roughly 68,000 clones, approximately 89% of them seen just once. About this clone: Its target is not known.

Sequencing was performed on CD4+ or CD8+ T cells sorted from blood, taken in a trial of the OX40 agonist ivuxolimab. V usage is TRBV12-5 and J usage is TRBJ2-1; 12 nucleotides match TRBD2. The clonotype originates from an adult with an advanced solid tumor such as melanoma, head and neck, liver or kidney cancer. The CDR3 region is CASGRLAGEAGYNEQFF. The CDR3 region has the DNA TGTGCTAGTGGGCGACTAGCGGGAGAAGCAGGGTACAATGAGCAGTTCTTC. The complete variable domain, with remaining parts taken from reference TRBV12-5 and TRBJ2-1, reads DARVTQTPRHKVTEMGQEVTMRCQPILGHNTVFWYRQTMMQGLELLAYFRNRAPLDDSGMPKDRFSAEMPDATLATLKIQPSEPRDSAVYFCASGRLAGEAGYNEQFFGPGTRLTVL.